The 29 T cell receptor beta chains below were found in one sample sequenced in a study of metastatic and nonmetastatic thyroid tumors. Until they underwent thyroid surgery, no patient had received any treatment. TCRdb reanalyzed the PCR reads via MiXCR. There are approximately 17,000 clones in the sample; under 30% occur only once, and about 10% lies in the top ten. Sequences were obtained from adjacent normal tissue. The receptors here all came from a female donor with papillary thyroid cancer or a benign thyroid nodule (not recorded which). Some clones in this sample may be carry-over from other donors' samples.

The chain has TRBV9 and TRBJ2-3, with unresolved D. The V gene lost 0 bases and the J gene lost 5 bases, with 10 bases spanning the gap. Germline values: CDR1 SGDLS, CDR2 YYNGEE. This CDR3 has 14 amino acids. This CDR3 is CASSVDILEDTQYF. Here the CDR3 DNA reads TGTGCCAGCAGCGTAGACATCCTGGAAGATACGCAGTATTTT.

Details on this clone: The germline gene is not matched at one end of the junction; a read error may be the cause. The rearrangement uses TRBV20-1 and TRBJ2-7, with D maybe TRBD1 (5 bases). The CDR3 runs to 15 residues. Germline CDR1 reads DFQATT; CDR2 reads SNEGSKA (reference sequence). CDR3 DNA sequence: TGCAGTTCTAGAGTGGGGAATGGGGCCTCGGACGAGCAGTACTTC. Translated, it gives CSSRVGNGASDEQYF.

The genes are TRBV12-3 or TRBV12-4 and TRBJ1-1; no definite D call. CDR3 length: 14 residues. Trimming shortened V by 3 bases and J by 1 base, and 9 bases separated the two germline ends. The CDR3 is CASSFSYSNTEAFF. The DNA for the CDR3 is TGTGCCAGCAGTTTCAGCTACTCGAACACTGAAGCTTTCTTT.

This clone rates as medium-sized (0.01 to 0.1%). The V and J genes are TRBV9 and TRBJ1-2, with D perhaps matching TRBD1 (5 bases). Trimming pared 0 bases from V and 6 bases from J, leaving 12 bases between. CDR3 length equals 14 residues. Germline V gene lookup returns CDR1 SGDLS and CDR2 YYNGEE. The CDR3, as DNA: TGTGCCAGCAGCGTAGGATACGGGGCGGATGGCTACACCTTC. It specifies CASSVGYGADGYTF.

This clone is medium-sized (0.01 to 0.1%) within its sample. The J gene is TRBJ2-7, the V gene TRBV20-1, with a tentative D call TRBD1 (6 bases). The CDR3 is 11 amino acids. Trimming cost V 7 bases and J 7 bases, with 14 bases left between them. The V gene's germline CDR1 is DFQATT and CDR2 SNEGSKA (reference sequence). CDR3: CSVTGGLEQYF. CDR3 in DNA: TGCAGTGTGACAGGAGGCTTGGAGCAGTACTTC.

The chain is built from TRBV19 and TRBJ1-2; the D is unclear. Trimming took off 7 bases at V and 4 bases at J, with 10 bases between the two ends. The CDR3 has 12 residues. Germline V gives CDR1 LNHDA, CDR2 SQIVND (reference sequence). As DNA, the CDR3 is TGTGCCAGTATAGGCCTCTTCTATGGCTACACCTTC. Translated, it gives CASIGLFYGYTF.

By frequency in the sample, this clone is medium-sized. This chain uses TRBV10-2 with TRBJ1-4; maybe TRBD1 (6 bases). The V end was cut by 0 bases, the J end by 8 bases, with 13 bases between. Germline CDR1 is WSHSY and CDR2 is SAAADI. The CDR3 loop spans 15 amino acids. The CDR3: CASSESEGGWEKLFF. The CDR3 DNA reads TGCGCCAGCAGTGAGTCGGAAGGGGGTTGGGAAAAACTGTTTTTT.

The chain has TRBV29-1 and TRBJ2-5, with 11 bases aligning to TRBD1. The DNA end is more similar to TRBJ2-1, so the J call may be wrong. The germline gives CDR1 SQVTM, CDR2 ANQGSEA. CDR3 size: 14 residues. The CDR3 protein is CSVVDPGTGGEQFF. Written as DNA, the CDR3 is TGCAGCGTCGTAGATCCCGGGACAGGGGGTGAGCAGTTCTTC.

The V call is TRBV6-1, the J call TRBJ2-1; 7 positions match TRBD1. Germline V lookup: CDR1 MNHNS, CDR2 SASEGT. This CDR3 region has 14 residues. V trimming: 3 bases; J trimming: 6 bases; junction bases outside the gene matches: 5. The CDR3 sequence is CASSDGAGGNEQFF. The CDR3 region has the DNA TGTGCCAGCAGTGACGGGGCAGGGGGCAATGAGCAGTTCTTC.

A few counts support this clone. The V call is TRBV20-1, the J call TRBJ2-1; D not resolved. Germline CDR1 is DFQATT and CDR2 is SNEGSKA (reference sequence). The V end lost 6 bases, the J end lost 4 bases, and 7 bases lay between the germline ends. This CDR3 contains 11 residues. The CDR3 spells CSASPYNEQFF. The DNA of the CDR3 is TGCAGTGCGTCGCCATACAATGAGCAGTTCTTC.

This clone has only a few counts. This chain joins TRBV2 and TRBJ1-1; no clear D gene. Trimming took off 8 bases at V and 2 bases at J, with 6 bases between the two ends. The CDR3 contains 11 residues. The germline V gene encodes CDR1 SNHLY and CDR2 FYNNEI. CDR3: CASLENTEAFF. The DNA of the CDR3 is TGTGCCAGCCTGGAAAACACTGAAGCTTTCTTT.

The rearrangement uses TRBV6-5 and TRBJ1-2; D call uncertain. The CDR3 covers 17 residues. From germline, CDR1 is MNHEY and CDR2 SVGAGI. The ends were cut back, 0 bases at V and 0 bases at J, with 14 bases in the middle. This CDR3 reads CASSYSRHRKANYGYTF. The CDR3 DNA reads TGTGCCAGCAGTTACTCGAGGCACAGAAAAGCTAACTATGGCTACACCTTC.

V and J are TRBV30 and TRBJ2-7, with 7 bases aligning to TRBD1. The V and J ends lost 3 bases and 2 bases, in that order; junction bases with no gene match: 7. The CDR3 extends over 14 amino acids. CDR1 and CDR2 (germline): GTSNPN, SVGIG (reference sequence). The CDR3 sequence is CAWSNLQGPYEQYF. The CDR3 DNA reads as TGTGCCTGGAGCAACCTACAGGGGCCCTACGAGCAGTACTTC. The full variable domain, completed using reference TRBV30 and TRBJ2-7, is SQTIHQWPATLVQPVGSPLSLECTVEGTSNPNLYWYRQAAGRGLQLLFYSVGIGQISSEVPQNLSASRPQDRQFILSSKKLLLSDSGFYLCAWSNLQGPYEQYFGPGTRLTVT.

Here the CDR3 DNA reads TGTGCCAGCAGCCGGCAAGACGGGACAAATGAAAAACTGTTTTTT. It translates to CASSRQDGTNEKLFF. This chain uses TRBV5-4 with TRBJ1-4, with D possibly matching TRBD1 (6 bases). V lost 4 bases and J lost 5, with 15 bases in between. Germline V gene lookup returns CDR1 SGHNT and CDR2 YYREEE (reference sequence). The CDR3 totals 15 residues.

V usage is TRBV19 and J usage is TRBJ1-2; 7 bases agree with TRBD1. The germline CDR1 and CDR2 sequences are LNHDA and SQIVND (reference sequence). V gave up 6 bases and J gave up 6 bases; unmatched junction bases: 10. The CDR3 covers 14 residues. This CDR3 is CASRYPGQSHGYTF. CDR3 in DNA: TGTGCCAGTAGATATCCGGGACAGTCACATGGCTACACCTTC.

This clone was counted only a few times. The genes are TRBV28 and TRBJ1-1; the match to TRBD1 covers 7 bases. The CDR3 extends over 16 amino acids. Trimming at V came to 5 bases and at J to 5 bases, leaving 14 bases not matched to a gene. The germline V gene has CDR1 MDHEN and CDR2 SYDVKM. The CDR3 DNA is TGTGCCAGCAGTCCCGATCCGACAGGGATTGGGACTGAAGCTTTCTTT. It translates to CASSPDPTGIGTEAFF.

The chain links TRBV7-6 to TRBJ2-1; TRBD1 might be the D (7 bases). Germline assignment: CDR1 SGHVS and CDR2 FNYEAQ. V was shortened by 3 bases and J by 2 bases, with 17 bases between the two germline ends. The CDR3 length is 17 residues. The CDR3 region has the DNA TGTGCCAGCAGCTTGGTAACAGGGGACTCTCCCTACAATGAGCAGTTCTTC. Residues: CASSLVTGDSPYNEQFF.

Worth noting for this clone: Other DNA sequences in the same sample also yield this CDR3. The chain carries TRBV5-1 and TRBJ2-3; 12 bases fit TRBD2. J was trimmed by 0 bases and V by 2 bases; bases with no gene match: 4. The CDR3 is 17 residues long. Germline-derived CDR1 and CDR2 are SGHRS and YFSETQ. The DNA of the CDR3 is TGCGCCAGCAGCTTACTAGGGACTAGCGGGAGCACAGATACGCAGTATTTT. It specifies CASSLLGTSGSTDTQYF.

This clone showed up just a few times. This chain joins TRBV7-8 and TRBJ2-2; D gene ambiguous. The CDR3 is made up of 15 amino acids. CDR1 is SGHVS, CDR2 FQNEAQ, per germline. The V end lost 0 bases, the J end lost 7 bases, and 12 bases lay between the germline ends. This CDR3 is CASSLARLNVGELFF. CDR3 in DNA: TGTGCCAGCAGCTTAGCTCGGTTGAACGTCGGGGAGCTGTTTTTT.

The chain links TRBV5-1 to TRBJ2-7; 9 positions match TRBD1. This CDR3 is built from 13 residues. Germline trimming cut 5 bases from V and 5 bases from J; bases unmatched to any gene: 5. Germline-derived CDR1 and CDR2 are SGHRS and YFSETQ. Written as DNA, the CDR3 is TGCGCCAGCAGAGGGACAGGGCGGAACGAGCAGTACTTC. It translates to CASRGTGRNEQYF.

The genes are TRBV9 and TRBJ2-3, with D possibly TRBD2 on 6 matching bases. The ends were cut back, 5 bases at V and 6 bases at J, with 10 bases in the middle. The CDR3 runs 12 residues. CDR1 and CDR2 from the germline V gene are SGDLS and YYNGEE. CDR3 sequence (DNA): TGTGCCAGCAGTGAGGGGAGGGATACGCAGTATTTT. This encodes CASSEGRDTQYF.

This clone occurred a few times. The chain couples TRBV27 to TRBJ2-1; 10 bases agree with TRBD2. Trimming cost V 5 bases and J 3 bases; bases outside gene matches: 10. This CDR3 comprises 17 residues. Germline-derived CDR1 and CDR2 are MNHEY and SMNVEV (reference sequence). CDR3 nucleotide sequence: TGTGCCAGCAGTCCCGCAACGGGACTAGCGTTCTACAATGAGCAGTTCTTC. It translates to CASSPATGLAFYNEQFF.

This clone was counted once. V usage is TRBV11-3 and J usage is TRBJ2-7, with D unresolved. The CDR3 is 13 amino acids. Germline CDR1 is SGHNT and CDR2 is YENEEA. Trimming took 5 bases from V and 3 from J, leaving 11 bases between them. The CDR3 spells CASSPPGIYEQYF. DNA for the CDR3: TGTGCCAGCAGCCCCCCGGGCATCTACGAGCAGTACTTC.

V gene TRBV2 combines with J gene TRBJ2-7; tentative D call: TRBD1 (5 bases). The CDR3 covers 12 residues. The ends were cut back, 7 bases at V and 4 bases at J, with 11 bases in the middle. The germline gives CDR1 SNHLY, CDR2 FYNNEI. CDR3 nucleotide sequence: TGTGCCAGCAAGGGGCGAGGTTACGAGCAGTACTTC. The encoded protein is CASKGRGYEQYF.

This clone has a handful of counts. This sequence joins TRBV6-1 and TRBJ1-5; D not certain. V was cut by 7 bases and J by 2 bases, with 15 bases left in between. This CDR3 has 15 residues. Germline CDR1 is MNHNS and CDR2 is SASEGT. CDR3 in amino acids: CASIQEGGGNQPQHF. The CDR3 DNA reads TGTGCCAGCATCCAGGAGGGTGGAGGCAATCAGCCCCAGCATTTT.

The V call is TRBV27, the J call TRBJ2-1; D may match TRBD1 or TRBD2 (5 bases each). The V gene's germline CDR1 is MNHEY and CDR2 SMNVEV (reference sequence). The CDR3 is 14 residues long. V was trimmed by 3 bases and J by 6 bases, leaving 12 bases between them. The CDR3 coding sequence is TGTGCCAGCAGTTTTCGGGGTAGGGGCAATGAGCAGTTCTTC. Translation gives CASSFRGRGNEQFF.

About this clone itself: The junction and the germline gene differ at one end; a read error may be behind it. The V gene is TRBV30, the J gene TRBJ1-1, with a weak D call TRBD1 (5 bases). The CDR3 has 12 amino acids. CDR1 and CDR2 from the germline V gene are GTSNPN and SVGIG (reference sequence). CDR3 in amino acids: CAWNGATTAAFF. CDR3 in DNA: TGTGCCTGGAACGGGGCGACCACTGCAGCTTTCTTT.

The rearrangement links TRBV28 to TRBJ2-7; D possibly corresponds to TRBD1 (6 bases). Per germline, CDR1 MDHEN and CDR2 SYDVKM. Trimming took 0 bases from V and 12 from J, leaving 18 bases between them. The CDR3 spans 14 residues. The CDR3 is CASSLWPQGNEWYF. In DNA form, the CDR3 reads TGTGCCAGCAGTTTATGGCCCCAGGGGAATGAATGGTACTTC.

This clone has just a few counts. This chain links TRBV6-1 with TRBJ1-6; TRBD1 matches at 7 bases. Germline V gives CDR1 MNHNS, CDR2 SASEGT. After removal of 5 bases from V and 5 bases from J, the junction contained 12 bases not matched to a gene. This CDR3 region has 17 residues. CDR3 region: CASSPTGIDRNNSPLHF. CDR3 DNA sequence: TGTGCCAGCAGTCCGACAGGGATTGATAGGAATAATTCACCCCTCCACTTT.